Each of the 4 T cell receptor beta chains below was sequenced from the same sample in a study of early stage breast cancer tumors. Using immunoSEQ multiplex PCR, the repertoire was profiled, and TCRdb retains in-frame clones only, with some absent. The sample has more than 60,000 clones, approximately 79% seen once. Material: blood. Every receptor here comes from a person between 55 and 69 years old with breast cancer.

V is TRBV5-1 and J is TRBJ2-2, with 8 bases that match TRBD1. Germline V gene sequence: CDR1 SGHRS, CDR2 YFSETQ. The J segment lost 5 bases and the V segment lost 3 bases, leaving 6 bases of the junction unmatched. The CDR3 totals 15 residues. This chain's CDR3 is CASSSQGAITGELFF. The DNA for the CDR3 is TGCGCCAGCAGCTCTCAGGGGGCGATAACCGGGGAGCTGTTTTTT.

V is TRBV6-1 and J is TRBJ2-1; D ambiguous. Trimming shortened V by 2 bases and J by 12 bases, and 17 bases separated the two germline ends. Germline-derived CDR1 and CDR2 are MNHNS and SASEGT. The CDR3 consists of 14 residues. The CDR3 coding sequence is TGTGCCAGCAGTGAAAGGTGGAGCCTTCAGACGCAGTTCTTC. Encoded protein: CASSERWSLQTQFF.

The V and J genes are TRBV6-6 and TRBJ2-7, with 7 bases that match TRBD2. Germline values: CDR1 MNHNY, CDR2 SVGAGI (reference sequence). There are 13 residues in the CDR3. J gave up 2 bases and V 6 bases, and 4 bases lay outside the gene matches. For the CDR3, the DNA is TGTGCCAGCAGACGGGAGGAAACCTACGAGCAGTACTTC. It is translated as CASRREETYEQYF.

The genes are TRBV6-1 and TRBJ1-2; the D is unclear. V lost 7 bases to trimming and J lost 2 bases, with 8 bases between them. CDR3 length: 12 residues. Per germline, CDR1 MNHNS and CDR2 SASEGT. CDR3 protein: CASIKGNYGYTF. CDR3 nucleotides: TGTGCCAGCATTAAGGGAAACTATGGCTACACCTTC.